These 27 T cell receptor beta chains share one sample of origin, sequenced in a study of control samples from healthy donors and cancer patients. Measured with immunoSEQ multiplex PCR; TCRdb has only the in-frame clones, and not every one. The table has approximately 50,000 clones, roughly 92% seen once; the top ten hold roughly 0.8%. The sample taken for sequencing was PBMCs. These receptors originate from a man in his thirties or forties with colorectal cancer.

The rearrangement links TRBV5-4 to TRBJ1-1; D gene ambiguous. Germline V gene sequence: CDR1 SGHNT, CDR2 YYREEE (reference sequence). Trimming pared 4 bases from V and 3 bases from J, leaving 13 bases between. This CDR3 contains 14 residues. The CDR3 region has the DNA TGTGCCAGCAGCCTCCGGCTCGGAGACACTGAAGCTTTCTTT. It translates to CASSLRLGDTEAFF.

The CDR3 spells CASSVAPRGVPDFEQFF. In DNA form, the CDR3 reads TGTGCCAGCAGCGTAGCTCCTCGGGGGGTCCCTGATTTTGAGCAGTTCTTC. The V and J genes are TRBV9 and TRBJ2-1; 7 bases are shared with TRBD2. V gave up 0 bases and J gave up 9 bases; unmatched junction bases: 15. The CDR3 has 17 amino acids. Germline CDR1 and CDR2: SGDLS and YYNGEE. The entire variable domain, with the rest obtained from reference TRBV9 and TRBJ2-1, is as follows: DSGVTQTPKHLITATGQRVTLRCSPRSGDLSVYWYQQSLDQGLQFLIQYYNGEERAKGNILERFSAQQFPDLHSELNLSSLELGDSALYFCASSVAPRGVPDFEQFFGPGTRLTVL.

The chain couples TRBV7-2 to TRBJ1-2; 9 bases align to TRBD1. Germline V gene sequence: CDR1 SGHTA, CDR2 FQGNSA. The V and J ends lost 5 bases and 1 base, in that order; junction bases with no gene match: 5. The CDR3 is 15 amino acids. Here the CDR3 DNA reads TGTGCCAGCAGCCGTGACAGGGGGGTTAACTATGGCTACACCTTC. Residues: CASSRDRGVNYGYTF.

This chain joins TRBV18 and TRBJ1-2; D gene ambiguous. Looked up from germline, CDR1 is KGHSH and CDR2 is LQKENI. This CDR3 contains 15 residues. Trimming pared 2 bases from V and 4 bases from J, leaving 14 bases between. Here the CDR3 reads CASSPEIGGLYGYTF. The CDR3 bases are TGTGCCAGCTCACCAGAAATAGGCGGACTCTATGGCTACACCTTC.

The chain is built from TRBV7-2 and TRBJ2-3, with 10 nucleotides matching TRBD2. J gave up 1 base and V 5 bases, and 6 bases lay outside the gene matches. This CDR3 comprises 16 residues. Germline V gene lookup returns CDR1 SGHTA and CDR2 FQGNSA. The CDR3 region has the DNA TGTGCCAGCAGCCCCGGGCTAGCGGGGGGCACAGATACGCAGTATTTT. The encoded protein is CASSPGLAGGTDTQYF.

The chain recombines TRBV25-1 with TRBJ2-1; 9 positions match TRBD1. Per germline, CDR1 MGHDK and CDR2 SYGVNS. The CDR3 contains 12 residues. With 8 bases clipped from V and 16 bases from J, the junction kept 12 bases outside the gene matches. DNA of the CDR3: TGTGCCAGCTCCAACACCCGGGACAGGGCTTTCTTC. This sequence encodes CASSNTRDRAFF.

The V gene is TRBV6-6, the J gene TRBJ2-7, with a weak D call TRBD1 (5 bases). Germline loops: CDR1 MNHNY, CDR2 SVGAGI (reference sequence). The CDR3 covers 13 residues. The V gene lost 4 bases and the J gene lost 3 bases, with 10 bases spanning the gap. Written as DNA, the CDR3 is TGTGCCAGCAGTTTACAGGTTTACTACGAGCAGTACTTC. This encodes CASSLQVYYEQYF.

The rearrangement links TRBV29-1 to TRBJ2-3, with TRBD1 as a possible D gene (7 bases). The CDR3 sequence is 14 residues long. V shed 7 bases and J shed 8 bases, with 22 bases lying between them. In germline, CDR1 is SQVTM, CDR2 ANQGSEA. The chain's CDR3 is CSAGRGAHEATQYF. The CDR3 DNA is TGCAGCGCCGGCAGGGGGGCGCATGAGGCTACGCAGTATTTT.

V usage is TRBV7-2 and J usage is TRBJ2-2; D possibly corresponds to TRBD2 (6 bases). The germline V and J ends were trimmed by 5 bases and 1 base, with 17 bases remaining between them. CDR3 length: 17 amino acids. Germline values: CDR1 SGHTA, CDR2 FQGNSA. CDR3 loop: CASSPLAPGRNTGELFF. The CDR3 bases are TGTGCCAGCAGCCCCCTCGCTCCCGGGAGGAACACCGGGGAGCTGTTTTTT.

The chain joins TRBV6-2 or TRBV6-3 to TRBJ1-1, with D uncertain. This CDR3 has 13 amino acids. Germline assignment: CDR1 MNHEY and CDR2 SVGEGT. V was pared by 0 bases and J by 4 bases, with 6 bases between. Here the CDR3 reads CASSYSGITEAFF. For the CDR3, the DNA is TGTGCCAGCAGTTACTCGGGAATCACTGAAGCTTTCTTT.

The V call is TRBV5-1, the J call TRBJ1-1; 12 bases fit TRBD1. The trim removed 2 bases at V and 7 bases at J, leaving 9 bases unmatched. This CDR3 is 16 amino acids long. From germline, CDR1 is SGHRS and CDR2 YFSETQ. CDR3 sequence: CASSFGTGTGGNEAFF. In nucleotides, the CDR3 is TGCGCCAGCAGCTTTGGTACCGGGACAGGGGGCAATGAAGCTTTCTTT.

The chain uses TRBV25-1 and TRBJ1-6; the D gene is possibly TRBD1 (6 bases). The CDR3 is made up of 15 amino acids. Germline lookup yields CDR1 MGHDK and CDR2 SYGVNS. The ends were cut back, 6 bases at V and 2 bases at J, with 11 bases in the middle. In DNA, the CDR3 is TGTGCCAGCAGACAGGGTCGGACCTATAATTCACCCCTCCACTTT. This gives the protein CASRQGRTYNSPLHF. Filled out from reference TRBV25-1 and TRBJ1-6, the complete variable domain reads EADIYQTPRYLVIGTGKKITLECSQTMGHDKMYWYQQDPGMELHLIHYSYGVNSTEKGDLSSESTVSRIRTEHFPLTLESARPSHTSQYLCASRQGRTYNSPLHFGNGTRLTVT.

The chain uses TRBV6-4 and TRBJ2-7; maybe TRBD2 (6 bases). V gave up 4 bases and J gave up 6 bases, with 16 bases separating them. Germline V gives CDR1 MRHNA, CDR2 SNTAGT. The CDR3 sequence is 14 residues long. For the CDR3, the DNA is TGTGCCAGCAGTGGCCCCCGACGGGGGTTCGAGCAGTACGTC. It is translated as CASSGPRRGFEQYV.

The chain has TRBV6-6 and TRBJ2-7; TRBD1 agrees at 11 bases. Germline values: CDR1 MNHNY, CDR2 SVGAGI (reference sequence). J lost 3 bases, V lost 6 bases, and 4 bases had no gene match. The CDR3 covers 14 residues. The CDR3 coding sequence is TGTGCCAGCAGAGGGACAGGGGGATACTACGAGCAGTACGTC. Protein product: CASRGTGGYYEQYV.

The gene calls are TRBV6-6 and TRBJ1-4; TRBD1 is a possible D gene (5 bases). V lost 0 bases and J lost 5, with 7 bases in between. Germline V CDR1 and CDR2: MNHNY, SVGAGI (reference sequence). The CDR3 is 14 residues long. This CDR3 is CASSYSRDNEKLFF. Written as DNA, the CDR3 is TGTGCCAGCAGTTACTCGCGGGACAATGAAAAACTGTTTTTT.

Turning to this clone: At the DNA level, this CDR3 is encoded by other sequences in the same sample as well. This CDR3 reads CSVGTDKNIQYF. Written as DNA, the CDR3 is TGCAGCGTCGGGACCGATAAAAACATTCAGTACTTC. The rearrangement links TRBV29-1 to TRBJ2-4; D is perhaps TRBD1 or TRBD2 (5 bases each). CDR3 length equals 12 residues. Trimming pared 6 bases from V and 4 bases from J, leaving 10 bases between. Per germline, CDR1 SQVTM and CDR2 ANQGSEA.

The chain joins TRBV5-6 to TRBJ1-1; D possibly corresponds to TRBD1 (6 bases). The germline gives CDR1 SGHDT, CDR2 YYEEEE. The ends were cut back, 2 bases at V and 5 bases at J, with 13 bases in the middle. This CDR3 is 14 amino acids long. The CDR3 nucleotides read TGTGCCAGCAGCTTCGCGGGGGCGCGTACTGAAGCTTTCTTT. Residues: CASSFAGARTEAFF.

The chain links TRBV9 to TRBJ2-7, with TRBD1 matching 8 bases. The CDR3 runs to 14 residues. Germline CDR1 is SGDLS and CDR2 is YYNGEE. The V segment lost 3 bases and the J segment 3 bases; nucleotides outside the gene matches: 5. In DNA, the CDR3 is TGTGCCAGCAGCGCCTGGGACAGGAGCTACGAGCAGTACTTC. Protein sequence: CASSAWDRSYEQYF.

The J gene is TRBJ1-1, the V gene TRBV7-2; D not certain. The CDR3 runs 15 residues. V lost 4 bases and J 6 bases, leaving 18 bases between the germline ends. Per the germline V gene, CDR1 is SGHTA and CDR2 is FQGNSA. CDR3 residues: CASSYRAQTVAEAFF. CDR3 coding DNA: TGTGCCAGCAGCTACCGGGCCCAAACGGTCGCTGAAGCTTTCTTT.

This CDR3 reads CASSYRTSGGDTQYF. For the CDR3, the DNA is TGTGCCAGCAGTTATCGGACTAGCGGGGGAGATACGCAGTATTTT. J is TRBJ2-3 and V is TRBV6-6, with 13 bases aligning to TRBD2. The germline CDR1 and CDR2 sequences are MNHNY and SVGAGI (reference sequence). Trimming at V came to 3 bases and at J to 5 bases, leaving 2 bases not matched to a gene. The CDR3 runs 15 residues.

The CDR3: CAWSPDSDYNEQFF. CDR3 bases: TGTGCCTGGAGTCCGGACAGCGATTACAATGAGCAGTTCTTC. V gene TRBV30 combines with J gene TRBJ2-1; weak D call: TRBD1 (6 bases). Germline V gene data show CDR1 as GTSNPN and CDR2 as SVGIG (reference sequence). This CDR3 is built from 14 residues. Trimming removed 2 bases from V and 4 bases from J, with 12 bases in between.

This clone was seen a handful of times. The gene calls are TRBV5-5 and TRBJ2-7, with D possibly being TRBD1 (5 bases). Per germline, CDR1 SGHKS and CDR2 YYEKEE (reference sequence). The CDR3 is made up of 12 amino acids. The V gene lost 3 bases and the J gene lost 4 bases, with 8 bases spanning the gap. CDR3 residues: CASSSQGYEQYF. CDR3 nucleotide sequence: TGTGCCAGCAGCTCCCAGGGATACGAGCAGTACTTC. The full variable domain, with the rest looked up from reference TRBV5-5 and TRBJ2-7, is DAGVTQSPTHLIKTRGQQVTLRCSPISGHKSVSWYQQVLGQGPQFIFQYYEKEERGRGNFPDRFSARQFPNYSSELNVNALLLGDSALYLCASSSQGYEQYFGPGTRLTVT.

This chain links TRBV6-5 with TRBJ2-7; 8 bases line up with TRBD1. The CDR3 has 14 residues. Germline values: CDR1 MNHEY, CDR2 SVGAGI. The V gene end was trimmed by 6 bases and the J gene end by 3 bases; junction bases not matched to a gene: 7. The CDR3 sequence is CASRGTGEFYEQYF. CDR3 sequence (DNA): TGTGCCAGCAGAGGGACAGGCGAGTTCTACGAGCAGTACTTC.

The chain links TRBV7-9 to TRBJ1-6, with 10 bases aligning to TRBD1. The CDR3 length is 15 residues. Germline V gene data show CDR1 as SEHNR and CDR2 as FQNEAQ (reference sequence). V lost 3 bases, J lost 5 bases, and 1 base stayed unmatched. The CDR3 spells CASSLGTGDNSPLHF. As DNA, the CDR3 is TGTGCCAGCAGCTTGGGGACAGGGGATAATTCACCCCTCCACTTT.

The chain combines TRBV19 with TRBJ1-5; 7 bases map to TRBD1. Germline V lookup: CDR1 LNHDA, CDR2 SQIVND (reference sequence). This CDR3 region has 14 residues. Trimming at V came to 11 bases and at J to 5 bases, leaving 12 bases not matched to a gene. DNA of the CDR3: TGTGCCGGGAAGGACAGGCCAGGTCATCAGCCCCAGCATTTT. This sequence encodes CAGKDRPGHQPQHF.

This chain connects TRBV4-1 to TRBJ2-3; D is undetermined. The V gene's germline CDR1 is MGHRA and CDR2 YSYEKL. The CDR3 spans 15 residues. Trimming removed 1 base at V and 1 base at J, with 9 bases between. The CDR3 sequence is CASSQGPLGTDTQYF. In nucleotides, the CDR3 is TGCGCCAGCAGCCAAGGACCGCTAGGCACAGATACGCAGTATTTT.

The rearrangement uses TRBV5-4 and TRBJ2-1; the D is unclear. The CDR3 is made up of 13 amino acids. V lost 2 bases and J 4 bases, leaving 7 bases between the germline ends. Germline V gives CDR1 SGHNT, CDR2 YYREEE (reference sequence). The CDR3 sequence: CASSLGVYNEQFF. CDR3 nucleotide sequence: TGTGCCAGCAGCTTAGGAGTTTACAATGAGCAGTTCTTC.